This is a list of T cell receptor beta chains from one sample in a study of OX40 agonist ivuxolimab in advanced cancers. The data were produced by immunoSEQ multiplex PCR, yet TCRdb's version contains in-frame clones alone and is incomplete. In the table there are over 50,000 clones, 82% of which are singletons. The sample here was CD4+ or CD8+ T cells sorted from blood, taken in a trial of the OX40 agonist ivuxolimab. All receptors come from an adult with an advanced solid tumor such as melanoma, head and neck, liver or kidney cancer. The CDR3 runs from the conserved cysteine through the conserved F or W. D genes are given only for firm matches. Where a row states a size, it is once, few, many or the class of an expanded clone; other rows omit it.

J | V | size | D | DNA | CDR3
TRBJ1-1 | TRBV6-1 | medium-sized | . | TGTGCCAGCAGTGGGGGGAGGCAGACTGAAGCTTTCTTT | CASSGGRQTEAFF
TRBJ2-1 | TRBV6-5 | . | TRBD2 | TGTGCCAGCAGTTACTCGGGAGCGGGAGTGGGCAATGAGCAGTTCTTC | CASSYSGAGVGNEQFF
TRBJ1-1 | TRBV4-1 | . | TRBD1 | TGTGCCAGCAGCCAACAGGGGGCGTACACTGAAGCTTTCTTT | CASSQQGAYTEAFF
TRBJ2-1 | TRBV11-2 | . | . | TGTGCCAGCAGCTTAAGCCAGGGAACTGGTGAGCAGTTCTTC | CASSLSQGTGEQFF
TRBJ1-2 | TRBV28 | once | . | TGTGCCAGCAGCCCAGGACCGATTTACTATGGCTACACCTTC | CASSPGPIYYGYTF
TRBJ2-3 | TRBV13 | once | TRBD2 | TGTGCCAGCAGCCCCCGGACTAGCGGGGGGGGCACAGATACGCAGTATTTT | CASSPRTSGGGTDTQYF
TRBJ1-1 | TRBV7-3 | . | . | TGTGCCAGCAGCACGACTCAGAACACTGAAGCTTTCTTT | CASSTTQNTEAFF
TRBJ2-7 | TRBV2 | . | TRBD2 | TGTGCCAGCAGTGAACGAGGGACTAGCGGGAGCTACGAGCAGTACTTC | CASSERGTSGSYEQYF
TRBJ1-2 | TRBV6-1 | . | . | TGTGCCAGCAGTGAAGGTCGGTACTATGGCTACACCTTC | CASSEGRYYGYTF
TRBJ2-7 | TRBV11-2 | . | TRBD2 | TGTGCCAGCAGCCCCACTAGCGGGAGCTACGAGCAGTACTTC | CASSPTSGSYEQYF
TRBJ2-7 | TRBV19 | . | . | TGTGCCAGTAGTATGGCTATTCGATACGAGCAGTACTTC | CASSMAIRYEQYF
TRBJ2-5 | TRBV5-5 | few | . | TGTGCCAGCAGCTTAGCCGGGGCTCAAGAGACCCAGTACTTC | CASSLAGAQETQYF
TRBJ2-1 | TRBV27 | once | . | TGTGCCAGCAGTCCCGATCACACTATACCAGGAGAGCAGTTCTTC | CASSPDHTIPGEQFF
TRBJ2-7 | TRBV10-3 | . | . | TGTGCCATCAGTGAGTCGGCAGAAAGCTCCTACGAGCAGTACTTC | CAISESAESSYEQYF
TRBJ2-7 | TRBV2 | . | . | TGTGCCAGCAGTGAAGGTCGGACAGCCCTTTCCTACGAGCAGTACTTC | CASSEGRTALSYEQYF
TRBJ2-7 | TRBV5-4 | many | . | TGTGCCAGCAGCCCTGTTCGTGTCTCCAGCTCCTACGAGCAGTACTTC | CASSPVRVSSSYEQYF
TRBJ2-7 | TRBV7-2 | . | . | TGTGCCAGCAGCGGCGATCTGCTGGAGCAGTACTTC | CASSGDLLEQYF
TRBJ2-7 | TRBV5-1 | . | TRBD1 | TGCGCCAGCAGCTTGGGTACAGGGGCCTACGAGCAGTACTTC | CASSLGTGAYEQYF
TRBJ1-3 | TRBV28 | . | . | TGTGCCAGTTACACCTCCCCTGGAAACACCATATATTTT | CASYTSPGNTIYF
TRBJ1-4 | TRBV6-4 | . | . | TGTGCCAGCAGTGACCCGGGGAATAATGAAAAACTGTTTTTT | CASSDPGNNEKLFF
TRBJ2-1 | TRBV20-1 | . | . | TGCAGTGCTGGCCTGATATCGGAACAGTTCTTC | CSAGLISEQFF
TRBJ2-7 | TRBV11-3 | . | TRBD1 | TGTGCCAGCAGCACAGGGGGCGAGCAGTACTTC | CASSTGGEQYF
TRBJ2-7 | TRBV19 | . | TRBD1 | TGTGCCAGTAGTATAGGTGGGACAGGGCCCTACGAGCAGTACTTC | CASSIGGTGPYEQYF
TRBJ2-4 | TRBV15 | . | . | TGTGCCACCAGTCAACGGACGGACCCAGCCAAAAACATTCAGTACTTC | CATSQRTDPAKNIQYF
TRBJ2-3 | TRBV5-4 | once | . | TGTGCCAGCAGCTTGATGTACTCTTCTAGCACAGATACGCAGTATTTT | CASSLMYSSSTDTQYF
TRBJ1-1 | TRBV7-8 | few | . | TGTGCCAGCAGCTTTGTACAGGGTGTGAACACTGAAGCTTTCTTT | CASSFVQGVNTEAFF
TRBJ2-5 | TRBV18 | few | . | TGTGCCAGCTCACCACAACCAAACGAAGGCGAGACCCAGTACTTC | CASSPQPNEGETQYF
TRBJ2-5 | TRBV7-7 | . | . | TGTGCCAGCAGCTTCGTAATAGAGACCCAGTACTTC | CASSFVIETQYF
TRBJ2-7 | TRBV6-1 | once | TRBD1 | TGTGCCAGCAGTGGGTCCGGGACAGGAAGTTACGAGCAGTACTTC | CASSGSGTGSYEQYF
TRBJ1-1 | TRBV7-9 | . | . | TGTGCCAGCAGCTTAGAGTCTAGGGCGGCTTTCTTT | CASSLESRAAFF
TRBJ1-4 | TRBV6-1 | . | TRBD1 | TGTGCCAGCAGTGAACCCGGGACAGCGGGAGAAAAACTGTTTTTT | CASSEPGTAGEKLFF